The clone carrying this TCR beta chain was picked up a small number of times. Its antigen remains unidentified. This specimen comes from a study of post-analysis software for immune sequencing data. Looking at the study overall: Relapsing-remitting, secondary progressive and progressive-relapsing multiple sclerosis courses were included.

Overall study results and limits: Roughly 5 TRBV segments occurring more often in patients than controls included TRBV5-6, TRBV5-1 and TRBV20-1. Comparison with controls showed significantly lower normalized Chao1 diversity in multiple sclerosis patients. Pronounced co-clustering by F measure was evident among identically batched samples.

The V and J ends lost 6 bases and 0 bases respectively, with 15 bases between them. CDR1 is DFQATT, CDR2 SNEGSKA, per germline (reference sequence). CDR3 length: 14 amino acids. Every TCR beta cDNA library bore unique molecular identifiers. T cells numbering roughly 0.95 to 10 million yielded some 480,000 cDNA molecules. TCRdb independently ran MiXCR on the PCR reads; one entry per CDR3 protein. The table includes approximately 630,000 distinct CDR3 sequences, around 60% detected once. This receptor was identified in a girl aged 2 to 9 with multiple sclerosis. The sample was blood. The chain combines TRBV20-1 with TRBJ2-7; D tentatively reads TRBD1 or TRBD2 (5 bases each). The CDR3 reads CSAPRGSGSYEQYF. The DNA of the CDR3 is TGCAGTGCCCCCCGGGGCTCGGGCTCCTACGAGCAGTACTTC.